A single sample gave rise to the 5 T cell receptor beta chains below, sequenced in a study of T cells in tumors after PD-1 blockade. This table comes from immunoSEQ multiplex PCR, and its TCRdb copy is limited to in-frame clones, with some not included. The sample lists just under 65,000 clones, approximately 79% occurring once. Sequencing was performed on PBMCs, taken after anti-PD-1 treatment. Source of these receptors: a human donor with basal cell carcinoma.

The CDR3 bases are TGTGCCACCAGCGTAGGGGGATCTAACAATGAGCAGTTCTTC. This sequence encodes CATSVGGSNNEQFF. The rearrangement joins TRBV15 to TRBJ2-1; D may be TRBD1 (6 bases). There are 14 residues in the CDR3. Germline V lookup: CDR1 LNHNV, CDR2 YYDKDF (reference sequence). Trimming removed 5 bases at V and 5 bases at J, with 13 bases between.

In this sample, this clone turned up once. The rearrangement joins TRBV4-2 to TRBJ1-4; D gene ambiguous. Per the germline V gene, CDR1 is LGHNA and CDR2 is YNFKEQ. Trimming cost V 2 bases and J 6 bases, with 13 bases left between them. The CDR3 sequence is 15 residues long. CDR3 DNA: TGTGCCAGCAGCCAATACGAGACACCCGATGAAAAACTGTTTTTT. It translates to CASSQYETPDEKLFF.

This chain uses TRBV7-2 with TRBJ2-1; D might be TRBD2 (6 bases). Trimming took off 0 bases at V and 2 bases at J, with 8 bases between the two ends. This CDR3 contains 15 residues. Germline CDR1 is SGHTA and CDR2 is FQGNSA. The CDR3: CASSLAGGPYNEQFF. CDR3 nucleotides: TGTGCCAGCAGCTTAGCGGGGGGACCCTACAATGAGCAGTTCTTC.

About this clone: The junction departs from germline at one end; a sequencing error may be responsible. The sample holds other DNA sequences that translate to the same CDR3. V usage is TRBV28 and J usage is TRBJ1-2; D call uncertain. Germline V CDR1 and CDR2: MDHEN, SYDVKM. This CDR3 is 12 amino acids long. The CDR3 DNA is TGCGCCAGCAGTTTATTTGGAGGTGGCTACACCTTC. It encodes CASSLFGGGYTF.

The rearrangement links TRBV7-7 to TRBJ2-5, with no clear D. Deletions cut 5 bases from V and 3 bases from J, with 13 bases between. CDR1 and CDR2 (germline): SSHAT, FNYEAQ (reference sequence). The CDR3 covers 14 residues. The CDR3 DNA is TGTGCCAGCAGCGCCCTCGCCCAAGAAGAGACCCAGTACTTC. This codes for CASSALAQEETQYF.